The 16 T cell receptor beta chains in this list originate from one sample, sequenced in a study of cytomegalovirus exposure and HLA in healthy donors. The PCR was carried out with 60 Vbeta primers and 13 Jbeta primers. Generated by immunoSEQ multiplex PCR, the TCRdb table keeps only in-frame clones and is missing some. The sample lists more than 110,000 clones, roughly four fifths occurring once. Sequencing was performed on PBMCs. These receptors originate from a man aged 35-49 years in good health and CMV-seropositive.

A few counts support this clone. The chain uses TRBV27 and TRBJ2-7; D is perhaps TRBD2 (5 bases). The CDR3 loop spans 15 amino acids. Per the germline V gene, CDR1 is MNHEY and CDR2 is SMNVEV (reference sequence). Deletions cut 1 base from V and 4 bases from J, with 14 bases between. The CDR3 loop reads CASSLLKRSSYEQYF. CDR3 nucleotides: TGTGCCAGCAGTTTATTAAAGCGGTCCTCATACGAGCAGTACTTC.

J is TRBJ2-5 and V is TRBV5-1; 12 bases agree with TRBD1. Germline V gene sequence: CDR1 SGHRS, CDR2 YFSETQ. The CDR3 is 17 amino acids. Trimming removed 3 bases from V and 1 base from J; junction bases left unmatched: 7. Here the CDR3 reads CASSWGQGASVQETQYF. CDR3 DNA: TGCGCCAGCAGCTGGGGACAGGGGGCTTCGGTCCAAGAGACCCAGTACTTC.

The genes are TRBV9 and TRBJ2-5; D might be TRBD1 (5 bases). CDR1 is SGDLS and CDR2 is YYNGEE in the germline V gene. V lost 4 bases and J 10 bases, leaving 20 bases between the germline ends. The CDR3 has 14 amino acids. CDR3 in DNA: TGTGCCAGCAGCCCACGGGCAGGGTCAGATAGCCAGTACTTC. Protein: CASSPRAGSDSQYF.

V and J are TRBV2 and TRBJ1-1; 8 bases line up with TRBD1. Germline assignment: CDR1 SNHLY and CDR2 FYNNEI. The V gene end was trimmed by 4 bases and the J gene end by 5 bases; junction bases not matched to a gene: 9. This CDR3 region has 15 residues. The DNA of the CDR3 is TGTGCCAGCAGTGCGCTGGGGCAGGGGGCAACTGAAGCTTTCTTT. Translated, it gives CASSALGQGATEAFF.

V gene TRBV7-2 combines with J gene TRBJ2-5, with TRBD2 matching 14 bases. From germline, CDR1 is SGHTA and CDR2 FQGNSA. J lost 3 bases, V lost 5 bases, and 11 bases had no gene match. The CDR3 runs 18 residues. CDR3: CASSPRLAGGREEETQYF. CDR3 DNA sequence: TGTGCCAGCAGCCCGAGACTAGCGGGGGGGAGGGAAGAAGAGACCCAGTACTTC.

The V and J genes are TRBV6-5 and TRBJ2-7; D remains unclear. The length of the CDR3 is 13 residues. Trimming stripped 9 bases from V and 0 bases from J, with 12 bases between. Looked up from germline, CDR1 is MNHEY and CDR2 is SVGAGI. The CDR3 sequence: CASRQTLSYEQYF. Written as DNA, the CDR3 is TGTGCCAGTCGACAAACACTCTCCTACGAGCAGTACTTC.

The V and J genes are TRBV13 and TRBJ2-7; the match to TRBD2 covers 7 bases. This CDR3 comprises 15 residues. J was trimmed by 6 bases and V by 3 bases; bases with no gene match: 11. Germline-derived CDR1 and CDR2 are PRHDT and FYEKMQ (reference sequence). The CDR3 reads CASSFHPGRGGEQYF. CDR3 bases: TGTGCCAGCAGCTTCCACCCGGGGAGGGGTGGCGAGCAGTACTTC. Full variable domain (rest looked up from reference TRBV13 and TRBJ2-7): AAGVIQSPRHLIKEKRETATLKCYPIPRHDTVYWYQQGPGQDPQFLISFYEKMQSDKGSIPDRFSAQQFSDYHSELNMSSLELGDSALYFCASSFHPGRGGEQYFGPGTRLTVT.

A word on this clone: At one of its ends the junction is not consistent with the germline gene, which may arise from a read error. The V call is TRBV19, the J call TRBJ2-1; 7 bases map to TRBD2. Germline CDR1 reads LNHDA; CDR2 reads SQIVND (reference sequence). The CDR3 runs to 14 residues. Here the CDR3 DNA reads TGTGCCAGTAGTACCCTCGGGGCGGGGGACCCCCGGCTCTTC. Its translation is CASSTLGAGDPRLF.

The chain employs TRBV18 and TRBJ2-6; no reliable D call. Trimming took off 2 bases at V and 0 bases at J, with 14 bases between the two ends. The CDR3 contains 18 residues. The V gene's germline CDR1 is KGHSH and CDR2 LQKENI. The CDR3 coding sequence is TGTGCCAGCTCACCAACCTCTATGGTTATCTCTGGGGCCAACGTCCTGACTTTC. Encoded protein: CASSPTSMVISGANVLTF.

The chain has TRBV11-3 and TRBJ2-7; D unclear. The CDR3 is 15 residues long. V was trimmed by 1 base and J by 4 bases, leaving 14 bases between them. Germline V gives CDR1 SGHNT, CDR2 YENEEA. As DNA, the CDR3 is TGTGCCAGCAGCTTAGGTCCCGGAGCCCCATACGAGCAGTACTTC. Translation gives CASSLGPGAPYEQYF.

For the CDR3, the DNA is TGCGCCAGCAGCTTGGCCCTTTCTGCTGAAGCTTTCTTT. It encodes CASSLALSAEAFF. The V call is TRBV5-1, the J call TRBJ1-1, with no clear D. CDR1 is SGHRS and CDR2 is YFSETQ in the germline V gene. This CDR3 contains 13 residues. The V gene lost 0 bases and the J gene lost 6 bases, with 9 bases spanning the gap.

The DNA for the CDR3 is TGTGCCTGGAGTGTACACGGGAACACCAATCAGCCCCAGCATTTT. Translation gives CAWSVHGNTNQPQHF. The chain employs TRBV30 and TRBJ1-5; no definite D call. Per the germline V gene, CDR1 is GTSNPN and CDR2 is SVGIG (reference sequence). Trimming cost V 0 bases and J 3 bases, with 12 bases left between them. The CDR3 is 15 amino acids.

The chain employs TRBV6-5 and TRBJ2-5, with D perhaps TRBD1 (6 bases). Germline V gives CDR1 MNHEY, CDR2 SVGAGI. CDR3 size: 15 residues. V lost 4 bases to trimming and J lost 5 bases, with 17 bases between them. The CDR3 DNA sequence: TGTGCCAGCAGTTCGGGACACGAGAGCGTCGAGACCCAGTACTTC. Its protein product is CASSSGHESVETQYF.

This clone showed up just a few times. The rearrangement links TRBV4-3 to TRBJ1-2, with 8 positions matching TRBD1. Trimming at V came to 0 bases and at J to 2 bases, leaving 5 bases not matched to a gene. The CDR3 totals 16 residues. Germline V gives CDR1 LGHNA, CDR2 YSLEER. The CDR3 sequence: CASSQDLWTGNYGYTF. The CDR3, as DNA: TGCGCCAGCAGCCAAGATCTTTGGACAGGGAACTATGGCTACACCTTC.

V and J are TRBV10-3 and TRBJ2-2; 7 nucleotides align to TRBD1. The CDR3 length is 15 residues. Trimming removed 6 bases from V and 2 bases from J; junction bases left unmatched: 6. Germline V gene lookup returns CDR1 ENHRY and CDR2 SYGVKD. CDR3 sequence reads: CAISPQGRNTGELFF. The CDR3 nucleotides read TGTGCCATCAGCCCACAGGGGAGAAACACCGGGGAGCTGTTTTTT.

The V gene is TRBV5-1, the J gene TRBJ1-1; no reliable D call. The CDR3 has 14 residues. Looked up from germline, CDR1 is SGHRS and CDR2 is YFSETQ. The V end lost 3 bases, the J end lost 2 bases, and 11 bases lay between the germline ends. CDR3 in amino acids: CASSSGNRNTEAFF. The DNA for the CDR3 is TGCGCCAGCAGCTCCGGGAACCGAAACACTGAAGCTTTCTTT.